The clone carrying this TCR beta chain was found many times. What it recognizes is unknown. This specimen comes from a study of T cells in Graves' hyperthyroidism and ophthalmopathy. Study-wide findings and caveats: Expanded thyroid clonotypes (above 0.001) were mostly also found in blood. Ophthalmopathy was identified by the model a median about six months ahead of onset.

Per germline, CDR1 DFQATT and CDR2 SNEGSKA (reference sequence). Trimming took 0 bases from V and 7 from J, leaving 9 bases between them. The CDR3 consists of 12 residues. From RNA transcripts, TCR beta CDR3 regions were amplified. The primer set for the first-round RT-PCR of the TCR CDR3 was HTBI. TCRdb called the multiplex PCR reads again in MiXCR, with one record for every CDR3 protein. Of approximately 600,000 distinct CDR3 sequences detected, roughly 14% appear once; the ten largest clones hold approximately 4.2%. Ophthalmopathy cases scored 3 or more on the Clinical Activity Score and 4 or more on NOSPECS grade, with duration below 3 months. Extraction of PBMCs used 10 ml of fresh peripheral blood.

Sequences were obtained from blood. The sequence came from a woman in her thirties or forties with Graves' ophthalmopathy. The chain carries TRBV20-1 and TRBJ2-5; D possibly matches TRBD1 or TRBD2 (5 bases each). CDR3 sequence: CSARDGTGTQYF. The CDR3 DNA reads TGCAGTGCTAGAGATGGGACGGGGACCCAGTACTTC.